The 32 T cell receptor beta chains in this list originate from one sample, sequenced in a study of blood T cell repertoires in COVID-19. Generated by immunoSEQ multiplex PCR, the TCRdb table keeps only in-frame clones and is missing some. There are some 180,000 clones in the sample; roughly 83% occur only once, and around 5.4% lies in the top ten. The material sequenced was peripheral blood. These receptors were obtained from a woman in her thirties or forties with COVID-19, enrolled during active disease.

The CDR3 DNA reads TGTGCCAGCAGTGAAAGGGGGGGAGTTATCACCGGGGAGCTGTTTTTT. It specifies CASSERGGVITGELFF. The chain employs TRBV2 and TRBJ2-2, with TRBD2 as a possible D gene (7 bases). Germline V gives CDR1 SNHLY, CDR2 FYNNEI. V lost 2 bases, J lost 4 bases, and 14 bases lay in between. This CDR3 is built from 16 residues. Together with reference TRBV2 and TRBJ2-2, the CDR3 gives the full variable domain: EPEVTQTPSHQVTQMGQEVILRCVPISNHLYFYWYRQILGQKVEFLVSFYNNEISEKSEIFDDQFSVERPDGSNFTLKIRSTKLEDSAMYFCASSERGGVITGELFFGEGSRLTVL.

The chain carries TRBV29-1 and TRBJ2-5; D is perhaps TRBD2 (5 bases). The CDR3 length is 12 residues. CDR1 and CDR2 from the germline V gene are SQVTM and ANQGSEA. V lost 7 bases and J 2 bases, leaving 11 bases between the germline ends. The CDR3: CSGRTGQETQYF. The CDR3 coding sequence is TGCAGCGGTCGGACGGGGCAAGAGACCCAGTACTTC.

This clone has a single count. The chain employs TRBV7-2 and TRBJ2-2; 7 bases fit TRBD2. With V trimmed by 5 bases and J by 1 base, 13 bases remained unmatched. The CDR3 consists of 18 residues. Germline V gene lookup returns CDR1 SGHTA and CDR2 FQGNSA. CDR3 DNA: TGTGCCAGCAGCACCCGGACTAGAAGTAGTAGGAACACCGGGGAGCTGTTTTTT. Translating gives CASSTRTRSSRNTGELFF.

The V gene is TRBV18, the J gene TRBJ2-2; D is ambiguous. The V gene's germline CDR1 is KGHSH and CDR2 LQKENI. CDR3 length equals 14 residues. V was clipped by 6 bases and J by 5 bases, with 13 bases between them. The CDR3 region is CASSDQADTGELFF. The CDR3, as DNA: TGTGCCAGCTCCGACCAGGCTGATACCGGGGAGCTGTTTTTT. Supplemented by reference TRBV18 and TRBJ2-2, the full variable domain reads NAGVMQNPRHLVRRRGQEARLRCSPMKGHSHVYWYRQLPEEGLKFMVYLQKENIIDESGMPKERFSAEFPKEGPSILRIQQVVRGDSAAYFCASSDQADTGELFFGEGSRLTVL.

The chain combines TRBV7-7 with TRBJ2-2; 10 nucleotides match TRBD1. This CDR3 spans 16 amino acids. Germline CDR1 and CDR2: SSHAT and FNYEAQ (reference sequence). The V and J ends lost 4 bases and 3 bases, in that order; junction bases with no gene match: 5. The CDR3 reads CASSSGTGAYTGELFF. Here the CDR3 DNA reads TGTGCCAGCAGCTCCGGGACAGGGGCCTACACCGGGGAGCTGTTTTTT.

This clone came up once. The V and J genes are TRBV4-1 and TRBJ2-1, with TRBD2 matching 8 bases. The junction had 3 bases not matched to a gene; V was cut back by 0 bases and J by 5 bases. Germline V gene data show CDR1 as MGHRA and CDR2 as YSYEKL. This CDR3 has 15 amino acids. The CDR3 is CASSQEERENNEQFF. CDR3 in DNA: TGCGCCAGCAGCCAAGAGGAGCGGGAGAACAATGAGCAGTTCTTC.

This clone appeared a few times. The chain couples TRBV28 to TRBJ1-2; tentative D call: TRBD1 (5 bases). CDR1 is MDHEN and CDR2 is SYDVKM in the germline V gene. This CDR3 has 14 residues. With 6 bases removed from V and 4 bases from J, the gap between germline ends came to 15 bases. This CDR3 is CASRAHGGSYGYTF. The CDR3 bases are TGTGCCAGCAGGGCCCACGGGGGGAGCTATGGCTACACCTTC.

This clone was seen a few times. The chain couples TRBV5-1 to TRBJ1-5; the D is unclear. The germline V gene has CDR1 SGHRS and CDR2 YFSETQ. V was clipped by 4 bases and J by 6 bases, with 11 bases between them. The CDR3 is 13 residues long. The CDR3 loop is CASSLDLGQPQHF. The DNA of the CDR3 is TGCGCCAGCAGCCTGGACCTAGGTCAGCCCCAGCATTTT.

The V and J genes are TRBV7-2 and TRBJ1-1, with unresolved D. This CDR3 comprises 13 residues. Trimming took 2 bases from V and 1 from J, leaving 5 bases between them. Germline lookup yields CDR1 SGHTA and CDR2 FQGNSA. The DNA for the CDR3 is TGTGCCAGCAGCTTACAACAGAACACTGAAGCTTTCTTT. Its translation is CASSLQQNTEAFF.

The rearrangement uses TRBV2 and TRBJ1-2, with a possible D match to TRBD1 (6 bases). Trimming stripped 0 bases from V and 5 bases from J, with 13 bases between. CDR1 is SNHLY and CDR2 is FYNNEI in the germline V gene. The CDR3 consists of 15 residues. The DNA for the CDR3 is TGTGCCAGCAGTGAAGCAAGACAGGTCCCTTATGGCTACACCTTC. The encoded protein is CASSEARQVPYGYTF.

The genes are TRBV6-4 and TRBJ1-5; TRBD1 agrees at 7 bases. CDR3 length equals 14 residues. Germline CDR1 MRHNA, CDR2 SNTAGT. The J segment lost 2 bases and the V segment lost 6 bases, leaving 4 bases of the junction unmatched. The CDR3 DNA reads as TGTGCCAGCAGGACAGGGCCGGGCAATCAGCCCCAGCATTTT. Its protein product is CASRTGPGNQPQHF.

The chain has TRBV7-2 and TRBJ1-6; 9 nucleotides align to TRBD1. The V segment lost 5 bases and the J segment 0 bases; nucleotides outside the gene matches: 5. The CDR3 is 17 amino acids. Germline CDR1 reads SGHTA; CDR2 reads FQGNSA. DNA of the CDR3: TGTGCCAGCAGCACCGGACAGGGGAGCTCCTATAATTCACCCCTCCACTTT. Translating it yields CASSTGQGSSYNSPLHF.

This clone was observed a few times. The J gene is TRBJ2-5, the V gene TRBV5-1; D unclear. Germline CDR1 SGHRS, CDR2 YFSETQ. CDR3 length: 13 amino acids. Trimming took off 3 bases at V and 2 bases at J, with 8 bases between the two ends. Here the CDR3 DNA reads TGCGCCAGCAGCTACGTAGCACAAGAGACCCAGTACTTC. It codes for CASSYVAQETQYF.

The chain couples TRBV3-1 (or the pseudogene TRBV3-2) to TRBJ2-2, with a weak D call TRBD2 (6 bases). V was trimmed by 3 bases and J by 5 bases, leaving 19 bases between them. CDR1 and CDR2 from the germline V gene are LGHDT and YNNKEL (reference sequence). The CDR3 is 17 amino acids. The CDR3 is CASSHGWGGVGTGELFF. For the CDR3, the DNA is TGTGCCAGCAGCCACGGTTGGGGAGGAGTAGGGACCGGGGAGCTGTTTTTT.

This chain connects TRBV24-1 to TRBJ1-5; a possible D gene is TRBD1 (5 bases). V lost 7 bases and J lost 5, with 8 bases in between. This CDR3 is built from 12 residues. CDR1 is KGHDR, CDR2 SFDVKD, per germline. The CDR3 protein is CATSPTDQPQHF. In nucleotides, the CDR3 is TGTGCCACCAGCCCGACAGATCAGCCCCAGCATTTT.

The J gene is TRBJ1-1, the V gene TRBV5-4; D unresolved. Germline CDR1 reads SGHNT; CDR2 reads YYREEE (reference sequence). The CDR3 consists of 14 residues. V was trimmed by 0 bases and J by 5 bases, leaving 11 bases between them. CDR3 sequence: CASSLEGGPTEAFF. The CDR3 nucleotides read TGTGCCAGCAGCTTGGAAGGAGGGCCGACTGAAGCTTTCTTT.

The gene calls are TRBV5-5 and TRBJ2-1; 12 nucleotides match TRBD2. Germline CDR1 SGHKS, CDR2 YYEKEE (reference sequence). The V and J ends lost 1 base and 9 bases, in that order; junction bases with no gene match: 5. The CDR3 is 15 residues long. The CDR3, as DNA: TGTGCCAGCAGCTTGCTAGCGGGGGGGTACGGTGAGCAGTTCTTC. Amino acids: CASSLLAGGYGEQFF.

The J gene is TRBJ1-6, the V gene TRBV30; D remains ambiguous. CDR3 size: 13 residues. The germline V gene has CDR1 GTSNPN and CDR2 SVGIG (reference sequence). The V and J ends lost 2 bases and 7 bases respectively, with 9 bases between them. The CDR3 nucleotides read TGTGCCTGGAGTTTAACGGGAAATTCACCCCTCCACTTT. Translating gives CAWSLTGNSPLHF.

The CDR3 loop is CASRANRDRVGSTDTQYF. CDR3 bases: TGTGCCAGCAGGGCAAACCGGGACAGGGTTGGTAGCACAGATACGCAGTATTTT. V gene TRBV27 combines with J gene TRBJ2-3; 9 nucleotides align to TRBD1. V gave up 6 bases and J gave up 0 bases; unmatched junction bases: 13. Germline V lookup: CDR1 MNHEY, CDR2 SMNVEV (reference sequence). This CDR3 has 18 amino acids.

This clone occurred once. The chain combines TRBV5-4 with TRBJ2-3; D is possibly TRBD1 (5 bases). The CDR3 spans 16 residues. Germline lookup yields CDR1 SGHNT and CDR2 YYREEE (reference sequence). The V end was cut by 9 bases, the J end by 0 bases, with 20 bases between. This CDR3 is CAMGRSGGRSTDTQYF. Written as DNA, the CDR3 is TGTGCCATGGGGCGTTCAGGTGGACGGAGCACAGATACGCAGTATTTT.

The chain couples TRBV6-2 or TRBV6-3 to TRBJ2-7; 12 nucleotides match TRBD2. This CDR3 comprises 15 residues. J was trimmed by 3 bases and V by 5 bases; bases with no gene match: 5. CDR1 is MNHEY and CDR2 is SVGEGT in the germline V gene. The chain's CDR3 is CASSQTSGGLYEQYF. In nucleotides, the CDR3 is TGTGCCAGCAGTCAGACTAGCGGGGGCCTCTACGAGCAGTACTTC.

The rearrangement uses TRBV20-1 and TRBJ1-1; 8 nucleotides line up with TRBD1. The CDR3 spans 14 residues. V lost 3 bases and J lost 5; bases outside the gene matches: 8. Germline V gene lookup returns CDR1 DFQATT and CDR2 SNEGSKA (reference sequence). In nucleotides, the CDR3 is TGCAGTGCTAGTGTTGCAGGGGGCTTGACTGAAGCTTTCTTT. Protein sequence: CSASVAGGLTEAFF.

J is TRBJ1-2 and V is TRBV4-3, with 9 bases lining up with TRBD1. V was clipped by 0 bases and J by 7 bases; unmatched bases: 12. CDR3 length: 17 residues. Germline assignment: CDR1 LGHNA and CDR2 YSLEER. CDR3 protein: CASSQDPWTGDLGGYTF. DNA for the CDR3: TGCGCCAGCAGCCAAGATCCCTGGACAGGGGATCTCGGTGGCTACACCTTC.

The chain joins TRBV7-9 to TRBJ1-4; 8 nucleotides line up with TRBD1. After removal of 8 bases from V and 7 bases from J, the junction contained 3 bases not matched to a gene. The CDR3 is 12 amino acids. Germline V lookup: CDR1 SEHNR, CDR2 FQNEAQ (reference sequence). For the CDR3, the DNA is TGTGCCAGCCGAGACAGGGGTGAAAAACTGTTTTTT. It translates to CASRDRGEKLFF.

The chain uses TRBV23-1 and TRBJ1-5, with D unclear. TRBV23-1 is an open reading frame, and its role is uncertain. V dropped 0 bases and J dropped 3 bases, with 12 bases sitting between them. The CDR3 has 16 residues. CDR3 sequence: CASSQSAGTFNQPQHF. The CDR3 DNA reads TGCGCCAGCAGTCAATCGGCGGGCACATTCAATCAGCCCCAGCATTTT.

The rearrangement links TRBV7-2 to TRBJ1-3, with unresolved D. The germline V gene encodes CDR1 SGHTA and CDR2 FQGNSA. CDR3 length: 15 amino acids. The V and J ends lost 5 bases and 0 bases respectively, with 11 bases between them. CDR3 sequence (DNA): TGTGCCAGCAGCGCTACAGCTTACTCTGGAAACACCATATATTTT. It encodes CASSATAYSGNTIYF.

The CDR3 reads CSASSTSTGYEQYF. The CDR3 bases are TGCAGTGCTAGTTCAACCTCGACGGGCTACGAGCAGTACTTC. This sequence joins TRBV20-1 and TRBJ2-7; no firm D call. Trimming took off 3 bases at V and 3 bases at J, with 15 bases between the two ends. Germline CDR1 and CDR2: DFQATT and SNEGSKA (reference sequence). The CDR3 runs 14 residues.

CDR3 nucleotide sequence: TGTGCCAGCAGTATGACAGGGGTAAGCCAGCCCCAGCATTTT. Its translation: CASSMTGVSQPQHF. The V gene is TRBV2, the J gene TRBJ1-5; 8 bases match TRBD1. This CDR3 is built from 14 residues. Looked up from germline, CDR1 is SNHLY and CDR2 is FYNNEI. The J segment lost 7 bases and the V segment lost 5 bases, leaving 7 bases of the junction unmatched.

This clone occurred once. This rearrangement joins TRBV18 to TRBJ2-5; TRBD2 matches at 9 bases. From germline, CDR1 is KGHSH and CDR2 LQKENI. J lost 7 bases, V lost 8 bases, and 17 bases had no gene match. The length of the CDR3 is 16 residues. CDR3 in amino acids: CASQGTISGSSGTQYF. As DNA, the CDR3 is TGTGCCAGCCAAGGGACCATTAGCGGGAGTTCCGGGACCCAGTACTTC. Supplemented by reference TRBV18 and TRBJ2-5, the full variable domain reads NAGVMQNPRHLVRRRGQEARLRCSPMKGHSHVYWYRQLPEEGLKFMVYLQKENIIDESGMPKERFSAEFPKEGPSILRIQQVVRGDSAAYFCASQGTISGSSGTQYFGPGTRLLVL.

By share of the sample, this clone is medium-sized. This chain joins TRBV3-1 (or the pseudogene TRBV3-2) and TRBJ1-2; D is possibly TRBD1 (6 bases). The CDR3 sequence is 12 residues long. V shed 5 bases and J shed 8 bases, with 12 bases lying between them. The germline gives CDR1 LGHDT, CDR2 YNNKEL (reference sequence). The CDR3 nucleotides are TGTGCCAGCAGCACACAGGGTAAGGGCTACACCTTC. Encoded protein: CASSTQGKGYTF.

The genes are TRBV9 and TRBJ2-7; D is unresolved. The CDR3 is made up of 15 amino acids. The germline CDR1 and CDR2 sequences are SGDLS and YYNGEE. V was trimmed by 0 bases and J by 5 bases, leaving 15 bases between them. CDR3 residues: CASSVVGFLDDEQYF. The CDR3, as DNA: TGTGCCAGCAGCGTAGTAGGATTTCTAGATGACGAGCAGTACTTC.

The chain employs TRBV19 and TRBJ1-2; 9 positions agree with TRBD1. CDR1 is LNHDA and CDR2 is SQIVND in the germline V gene (reference sequence). The CDR3 sequence is 15 residues long. Trimming removed 0 bases from V and 8 bases from J; junction bases left unmatched: 7. CDR3 loop: CASSIDSWTGDGYTF. The CDR3 region has the DNA TGTGCCAGTAGTATAGATTCATGGACAGGGGACGGCTACACCTTC.